The rows below give T cell receptor beta chains drawn from one sample of a study of blood T cell repertoires in COVID-19. Method: immunoSEQ multiplex PCR; TCRdb's copy keeps in-frame clones and lacks some. Of about 100,000 clones in the sample, more than 80% are singletons; the top ten hold 26%. Specimen: peripheral blood. All receptors derive from a man between 60 and 75 years old with acute or convalescent COVID-19. The CDR3 runs from the conserved cysteine through the conserved F or W. D genes are given only for firm matches.

j_gene,v_gene,d_gene,CDR3aa
TRBJ1-2,TRBV6-5,TRBD1,CASVLGGDWGYTF
TRBJ2-4,TRBV3-1/TRBV3-2,-,CASSQEGTRLAKNIQYF
TRBJ2-3,TRBV18,TRBD1,CASPLSGQATDTQYF
TRBJ1-4,TRBV14,-,CASSLWTLQGEKLFF
TRBJ1-2,TRBV27,-,CASSFRQGVGGYTF
TRBJ1-6,TRBV5-1,TRBD1,CASSLSLQGMSAPLHF
TRBJ1-4,TRBV5-1,-,CASSLDRVGEKLFF
TRBJ2-5,TRBV7-2,-,CASSSSGGETQYF
TRBJ1-1,TRBV5-4,TRBD1,CASSGPGTGGGNTEAFF
TRBJ2-3,TRBV13,-,CASSSGGQGTTDTQYF
TRBJ1-5,TRBV7-9,-,CASSPGQNQPQHF
TRBJ1-5,TRBV7-8,-,CASSSDRYSNQPQHF
TRBJ2-1,TRBV4-3,TRBD2,CASSQGGGRVNEQFF
TRBJ2-7,TRBV29-1,-,CSVLLQGYEQYF
TRBJ2-1,TRBV6-5,TRBD2,CASSRLASIYNEQFF
TRBJ2-1,TRBV7-9,-,CASSPSGNEQFF
TRBJ1-1,TRBV25-1,-,CASSVSGGTEAFF
TRBJ1-6,TRBV5-1,TRBD1,CASSLQGQSSPLHF
TRBJ1-2,TRBV30,TRBD1,CAWSVQGGGYGYTF
TRBJ1-2,TRBV12-3/TRBV12-4,-,CASSLNRESGYTF
TRBJ1-1,TRBV4-3,-,CASSQDTGPNTEAFF
TRBJ1-2,TRBV15,TRBD1,CATSRPTGGYGYTF
TRBJ1-1,TRBV9,-,CASSVGAGLFSDTEAFF
TRBJ1-2,TRBV19,-,CASSMGRGVYGYTF
TRBJ2-2,TRBV30,-,CAWSLGLASAGELFF
TRBJ2-5,TRBV5-1,-,CASSLGPRETQYF
TRBJ1-2,TRBV7-9,-,CASSYTDYGYTF
TRBJ1-1,TRBV5-5,-,CASSHSPGKGTEAFF
TRBJ1-2,TRBV5-1,TRBD1,CASCSGQGPYGYTF
TRBJ2-2,TRBV11-2,TRBD2,CASSLEGLGTGELFF
TRBJ2-3,TRBV5-1,TRBD1,CASSYWGQGADTQYF
TRBJ2-5,TRBV20-1,-,CSAPRGDAQYF
TRBJ1-2,TRBV6-5,TRBD1,CASSSPGTGDYTF
TRBJ2-7,TRBV6-5,-,CASSLKTGYEQYF
TRBJ2-7,TRBV6-5,-,CASHRVGALEQYF
TRBJ2-7,TRBV18,TRBD2,CASSPSSGRAVYEQYF
TRBJ2-7,TRBV11-1,-,CASSRLGGAEQYF
TRBJ1-6,TRBV5-5,TRBD1,CASSLGTGVSPLHF
TRBJ2-2,TRBV7-6,-,CASSLDMNTGELFF
TRBJ2-7,TRBV18,-,CASSPSTGAYEQYF
TRBJ2-2,TRBV5-1,TRBD2,CASYPLGLAGGSGTGELFF